This T cell receptor (beta chain) was retrieved from a study of shared clonotypes between healthy human individuals. Study at large: Every donor yielded three CD4 naive, three CD4 memory, two CD8 naive and one CD8 memory plate.

This CDR3 spans 13 amino acids. CDR1 is SGHNT and CDR2 is YENEEA in the germline V gene. V lost 8 bases and J lost 4, with 12 bases in between. Clones were sequenced by immunoSEQ multiplex PCR, and TCRdb holds only the in-frame ones, with some missing. The data hold 1 million to 1.3 million clones, with 75% to 85% observed a single time. The genes are TRBV11-3 and TRBJ1-5; a possible D gene is TRBD1 (5 bases). The sequencing sample was made of memory CD4+ T cells from PBMCs. The subset denotes: CD45RA-negative fraction. The receptor's source is a young man in good health. Some clones in this sample may be carry-over from other donors' samples. For the CDR3, the DNA is TGTGCCAGCGGAGAGACAGAGAATCAGCCCCAGCATTTT. This translates into CASGETENQPQHF.